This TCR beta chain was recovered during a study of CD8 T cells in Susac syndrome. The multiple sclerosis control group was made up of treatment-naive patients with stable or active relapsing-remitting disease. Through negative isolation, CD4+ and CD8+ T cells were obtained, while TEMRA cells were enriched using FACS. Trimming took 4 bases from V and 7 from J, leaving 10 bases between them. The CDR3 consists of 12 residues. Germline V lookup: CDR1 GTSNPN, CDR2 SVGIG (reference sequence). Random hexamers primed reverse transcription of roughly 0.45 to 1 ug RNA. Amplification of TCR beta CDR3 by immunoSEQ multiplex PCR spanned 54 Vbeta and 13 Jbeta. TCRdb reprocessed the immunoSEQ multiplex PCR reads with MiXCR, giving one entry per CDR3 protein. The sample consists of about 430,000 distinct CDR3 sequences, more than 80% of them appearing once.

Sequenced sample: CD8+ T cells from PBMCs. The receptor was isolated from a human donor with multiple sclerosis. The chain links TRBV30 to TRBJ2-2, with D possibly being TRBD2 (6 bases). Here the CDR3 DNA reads TGTGCCTGGACCCCGGAGGGCGGGGAGCTGTTTTTT. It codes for CAWTPEGGELFF. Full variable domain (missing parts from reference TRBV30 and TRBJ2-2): SQTIHQWPATLVQPVGSPLSLECTVEGTSNPNLYWYRQAAGRGLQLLFYSVGIGQISSEVPQNLSASRPQDRQFILSSKKLLLSDSGFYLCAWTPEGGELFFGEGSRLTVL.